The clone carrying this T cell receptor beta chain occurred a few times. The antigen remains unidentified. This sample is part of a study of identical twins. TCRdb independently ran MiXCR on the 5' RACE reads; one entry per CDR3 protein. The data hold roughly 700,000 distinct CDR3 sequences, with over 8.5% observed a single time. General study findings and limits: Twins' excess sharing was less marked for out-of-frame beta sequences. Out-of-frame alpha sequences common to twins exhibited a surplus of low generation probability. Zero-insertion analyses might be partly confounded by invariant T cells like MAIT and iNKT.

Everyone who gave samples was a healthy Caucasian. Germline V gene data show CDR1 as SGHTA and CDR2 as FQGTGA. The J segment lost 9 bases and the V segment lost 5 bases, leaving 10 bases of the junction unmatched. This CDR3 is 16 amino acids long. The sample also formed part of further work on yellow fever vaccine responses in identical twins.

Input material: PBMCs. The receptor's source is a woman aged 18-29 years in good health. The J gene is TRBJ2-1, the V gene TRBV7-3; 13 nucleotides agree with TRBD2. As DNA, the CDR3 is TGTGCCAGCAGCGCGCAGGTGACTAGCGGGGGGACTGAGCAGTTCTTC. Its translation is CASSAQVTSGGTEQFF. Full variable domain (missing parts from reference TRBV7-3 and TRBJ2-1): GAGVSQTPSNKVTEKGKYVELRCDPISGHTALYWYRQSLGQGPEFLIYFQGTGAADDSGLPNDRFFAVRPEGSVSTLKIQRTERGDSAVYLCASSAQVTSGGTEQFFGPGTRLTVL.